The subject of this entry is one TCR beta chain. Antigen: not known. Primers: 60 Vbeta forward and 13 Jbeta reverse. Sequencing used immunoSEQ multiplex PCR; TCRdb keeps in-frame clones, though not all of them. Its table records around 33,000 clones. This record comes from a study of cytomegalovirus exposure and HLA in healthy donors. Overall study results and limits: For TCR beta chains, V- and J-gene trimming was later linked to a missense DCLRE1C variant.

Sequencing was performed on PBMCs. The clonotype comes from a woman between 40 and 55 years old in good health and CMV-seropositive.

The CDR3 DNA reads TGCGCCAGCAGCCAAGATAGGGGACTATCCCAATATGGCTACACCTTC. Translation gives CASSQDRGLSQYGYTF. The V and J genes are TRBV4-1 and TRBJ1-2, with D perhaps matching TRBD1 (5 bases). The V end lost 0 bases, the J end lost 5 bases, and 16 bases lay between the germline ends. Germline V lookup: CDR1 MGHRA, CDR2 YSYEKL. The CDR3 covers 16 residues.